This TCR beta chain was captured by sequencing in a study of cytomegalovirus exposure and HLA in healthy donors. This CDR3 is 13 amino acids long. V was shortened by 3 bases and J by 7 bases, with 12 bases between the two germline ends. CDR1 and CDR2 from the germline V gene are LNHDA and SQIVND (reference sequence). PCR primers comprised 60 Vbeta and 13 Jbeta primers. TCRdb keeps only in-frame clones here, not all; method: immunoSEQ multiplex PCR. There are fewer than 40,000 clones in the sample, with approximately 2% held by the top ten. This TCR was sampled from a woman aged 40 to 49 in good health and CMV-seropositive. The chain employs TRBV19 and TRBJ1-1, with a weak D call TRBD1 (6 bases). Sequenced material: PBMCs. CDR3 bases: TGTGCCAGTAGTATCGGGACAACCGATGAAGCTTTCTTT. Residues: CASSIGTTDEAFF.